These 2 T cell receptor beta chains were all obtained from the same sample, sequenced in a study of blood T cell repertoires in COVID-19. The repertoire was sequenced with immunoSEQ multiplex PCR; TCRdb's copy has only in-frame clones and lacks some. The sample yields tens of thousands of clones, about four fifths seen once. Sequencing was done on a sample of peripheral blood. The receptors here all came from a human donor in a cohort sampled during active COVID-19.

This sequence joins TRBV3-1 (or the pseudogene TRBV3-2) and TRBJ1-1; D perhaps matches TRBD1 (5 bases). Germline V lookup: CDR1 LGHDT, CDR2 YNNKEL (reference sequence). Trimming took off 1 base at V and 5 bases at J, with 11 bases between the two ends. This CDR3 is built from 14 residues. CDR3: CASSQAQGGTEAFF. CDR3 nucleotides: TGTGCCAGCAGCCAAGCCCAGGGTGGTACTGAAGCTTTCTTT.

This chain links TRBV27 with TRBJ1-5; D is uncertain. Trimming removed 1 base from V and 0 bases from J, with 10 bases in between. The length of the CDR3 is 16 residues. Germline V gives CDR1 MNHEY, CDR2 SMNVEV (reference sequence). CDR3 coding DNA: TGTGCCAGCAGTTTATTCGGGGAGAATAGCAATCAGCCCCAGCATTTT. Its translation: CASSLFGENSNQPQHF.